Listed below are T cell receptor beta chains from one sample, sequenced in a study of T cells in Graves' hyperthyroidism and ophthalmopathy. MiXCR was run by TCRdb on the multiplex PCR reads, yielding one entry per CDR3 protein. The sample holds more than 600,000 distinct CDR3 sequences, 16% seen once. Material: blood. The source is a man between 18 and 29 years old with Graves' hyperthyroidism. Each CDR3 is given with its conserved first and last residue. The order of the fields is clone size, D gene, J gene, V gene, CDR3 length, CDR3 DNA, CDR3 protein. D genes are given only for firm matches. Expanded clones get a size class; other rows say once, few or many, or leave the size out.

>many|NA|TRBJ1-2|TRBV11-1|14
TGTGCCAGCAGCTTAGCCCCAGATAACTATGGCTACACCTTC
CASSLAPDNYGYTF
>few|NA|TRBJ2-1|TRBV20-1|14
TGCAGTGTTATACGGGAGATGCTCTACAATGAGCAGTTCTTC
CSVIREMLYNEQFF
>NA|NA|TRBJ1-1|TRBV5-1|15
TGCGCCAGCAGCGGATCGGGACGATCCAGGGCTGAAGCTTTCTTT
CASSGSGRSRAEAFF
>many|TRBD1|TRBJ2-3|TRBV29-1|13
TGCAGCGTTGGGACAGGGGGCAGGTTAGAGCAGTATTTT
CSVGTGGRLEQYF
>many|TRBD2|TRBJ2-3|TRBV6-2/TRBV6-3|16
TGTGCCAGCAGTTCTCCCCAGCGGGAGCTCACAGATACGCAGTATTTT
CASSSPQRELTDTQYF
>many|TRBD2|TRBJ2-3|TRBV11-3|17
TGTGCCAGCAGCGACTTAGCGGGAGGGATAAGCACAGATACGCAGTATTTT
CASSDLAGGISTDTQYF
>many|TRBD2|TRBJ2-7|TRBV28|14
TGTGCCAGCGCCGGGACTAGGGGCTTAAACGAGCAGTACTTC
CASAGTRGLNEQYF
>few|NA|TRBJ2-7|TRBV10-3|14
TGTGCCATCAGTGAGTCGAAACAGTCCTACGAGCAGTACTTC
CAISESKQSYEQYF
>NA|NA|TRBJ1-5|TRBV6-6|13
TGTGCCAGCAGTTACTCGCCGGGCCAGCCCCAGCATTTT
CASSYSPGQPQHF
>few|NA|TRBJ1-5|TRBV10-2|14
TGCGCCAGCAGTGAAGTAGGGGTCCCTCAGCCCCAGCATTTT
CASSEVGVPQPQHF
>once|TRBD1|TRBJ2-2|TRBV7-7|14
TGTGCCAGCAGCTACGACAGGGGTCCCGGGGAGCTGTTTTTT
CASSYDRGPGELFF
>few|NA|TRBJ2-7|TRBV9|15
TGTGCCAGCAGCGTAGAGGGGACGCCGGATTACGAGCAGTACTTC
CASSVEGTPDYEQYF
>many|NA|TRBJ2-7|TRBV3-1|13
TGTGCCAGCAGCCAATTCGGAGGATACGAGCAGTACTTC
CASSQFGGYEQYF
>NA|NA|TRBJ2-1|TRBV11-2|15
TGTGCCAGCAGCTTAGTGGCTAGCGTCTACAATGAGCAGTTCTTC
CASSLVASVYNEQFF
>many|NA|TRBJ1-1|TRBV9|14
TGTGCCAGCAGCGCAGGGATTTTGGACACTGAAGCTTTCTTT
CASSAGILDTEAFF
>many|NA|TRBJ2-1|TRBV6-2/TRBV6-3|13
TGTGCCAGCGGCCCTCGACGGGGACATGAGCAGTTCTTC
CASGPRRGHEQFF
>many|TRBD2|TRBJ2-4|TRBV7-2|19
TGTGCCAGCAGCGGGGGAATTAGCGGGAGCGTTGGGGCCAAAAACATTCAGTACTTC
CASSGGISGSVGAKNIQYF
>many|NA|TRBJ2-7|TRBV11-2|14
TGTGCCAGCAGCTTAGTCCCAGGGAAGTACGAGCAGTACTTC
CASSLVPGKYEQYF
>many|NA|TRBJ1-6|TRBV2|15
TGTGCCAGCAGTGAAGGCAGCTACTATAATTCACCCCTCCACTTT
CASSEGSYYNSPLHF
>NA|NA|TRBJ2-5|TRBV5-5|15
TGTGCCAGCAGCGCGTTATGGGGACAACAAGAGACCCAGTACTTC
CASSALWGQQETQYF
>NA|TRBD1|TRBJ2-7|TRBV28|14
TGTGCCAGCAGCCTGACTGGGACAGCCCCCAAGCAGTACTTC
CASSLTGTAPKQYF
>NA|NA|TRBJ1-3|TRBV20-1|15
TGCAGTGCTAGAGATTTTGACAGCTCTGGAAACACCATATATTTT
CSARDFDSSGNTIYF
>few|TRBD2|TRBJ2-7|TRBV5-6|15
TGTGCCAGCAGCAGGGGACTAGCGGGAGTTTTCGAGCAGTACTTC
CASSRGLAGVFEQYF
>many|NA|TRBJ2-1|TRBV30|12
TGTGCCTGGACAGGGTCTGACGTTGAGCAGTTCTTC
CAWTGSDVEQFF
>few|NA|TRBJ2-1|TRBV15|16
TGTGCCGCCAGCAGGGGCCGGGACACACGCCGAGGTGAGCAGTTCTTC
CAASRGRDTRRGEQFF
>NA|TRBD2|TRBJ2-1|TRBV27|16
TGTGCCAGCAGTTATAGCGGGGCTTTCTCCTACAATGAGCAGTTCTTC
CASSYSGAFSYNEQFF
>NA|NA|TRBJ2-1|TRBV4-3|13
TGCGCCAGCAGCCAAATCGGGACCCTTGTACAGTTCTTC
CASSQIGTLVQFF
>many|NA|TRBJ1-1|TRBV20-1|14
TGCAGTGCTAGAGTTTTGGCGGCTAGGACTGAAGCTTTCTTT
CSARVLAARTEAFF
>NA|NA|TRBJ1-1|TRBV5-1|16
TGCGCCAGCAGCCCGGAATGGACGGCAATGAACACTGAAGCTTTCTTT
CASSPEWTAMNTEAFF
>NA|NA|TRBJ2-7|TRBV28|15
TGTGCCAGCAGTTACCGCGGGGGCTCCCCCTACGAGCAGTACTTC
CASSYRGGSPYEQYF
>NA|NA|TRBJ2-1|TRBV2|10
TGTGCCAGCAGTGCGGGTGAGCAGTTCTTC
CASSAGEQFF
>many|NA|TRBJ2-7|TRBV28|14
TGTGCCAGCCGCTCCGGGAGTATTTCCTACGAGCAGTACTTC
CASRSGSISYEQYF
>many|NA|TRBJ2-2|TRBV7-9|15
TGTGCCAGCAGCTTAGCGCCTGGTTTCGGCGGGGAGCTGTTTTTT
CASSLAPGFGGELFF
>many|NA|TRBJ2-3|TRBV7-8|16
TGTGCCAGCAGCTTAGTTGTGGGGGTTGGCACAGATACGCAGTATTTT
CASSLVVGVGTDTQYF
>many|TRBD1|TRBJ2-7|TRBV28|13
TGTGCCAGCAGGAGACAGGGGATCTACGAGCAGTACTTC
CASRRQGIYEQYF
>few|NA|TRBJ1-1|TRBV10-3|13
TGTGCCATCAGCGGGCCCGGGGGGACTGAAGCTTTCTTT
CAISGPGGTEAFF
>NA|TRBD1|TRBJ1-5|TRBV12-3/TRBV12-4|15
TGTGCCAGCAGTTTTTCAGGGGGGCGCAATCAGCCCCAGCATTTT
CASSFSGGRNQPQHF
>many|NA|TRBJ2-5|TRBV12-3/TRBV12-4|13
TGTGCCAGCAGTTTAGGAGAAGGAGAGACCCAGTACTTC
CASSLGEGETQYF
>many|TRBD1|TRBJ2-7|TRBV28|13
TGTGCCAGCTCCGACAGGGCCGCCTACGAGCAGTACTTC
CASSDRAAYEQYF
>once|NA|TRBJ2-7|TRBV20-1|13
TGCAGTGCTATGTCTATCCTTGCCTACGAGCAGTACTTC
CSAMSILAYEQYF
>NA|TRBD1|TRBJ2-7|TRBV30|10
TGTGCCCAGGGACAGGGGGAGCAGTACTTC
CAQGQGEQYF
>NA|NA|TRBJ2-1|TRBV28|13
TGTGCCAGCAGAATTAGAGGGCTCTCTGAGCAGTTCTTC
CASRIRGLSEQFF
>few|NA|TRBJ1-1|TRBV28|13
TGTGCCAGCAGCTCTTTGAGCGCGGGATTCGCTTTCTTT
CASSSLSAGFAFF
>many|NA|TRBJ2-7|TRBV28|13
TGTGCCAGCAGCCCTCGGGAACTCTACGAGCAGTACTTC
CASSPRELYEQYF
>few|NA|TRBJ2-2|TRBV6-6|13
TGTGCCAGCAGTTACTCAGGGAGGAGGGAGCTGTTTTTT
CASSYSGRRELFF
>few|NA|TRBJ2-7|TRBV9|13
TGTGCCAGCAGCGTAGACCAGGGACGCGAGCAGTACTTC
CASSVDQGREQYF
>many|NA|TRBJ1-1|TRBV20-1|14
TGCAGTGCTAGAGGTCTGACGGGAGGCACTGAAGCTTTCTTT
CSARGLTGGTEAFF
>NA|NA|TRBJ1-4|TRBV28|14
TGTGCCAGCACCGTTTGGGGGGCCGATGAAAAACTGTTTTTT
CASTVWGADEKLFF
>NA|TRBD1|TRBJ2-7|TRBV19|15
TGTGCCAGTAGTCCCCGGGACAGGAGGGCTTACGAGCAGTACTTC
CASSPRDRRAYEQYF
>NA|NA|TRBJ1-1|TRBV9|16
TGTGCCAGCAGCGTAGATGATCGGAGAACGAACACTGAAGCTTTCTTT
CASSVDDRRTNTEAFF
>many|NA|TRBJ2-1|TRBV6-1|13
TGTGCCAGCAGACCCCCTCCGGAGGGTGAGCAGTTCTTC
CASRPPPEGEQFF
>many|TRBD1|TRBJ2-5|TRBV18|15
TGTGCCAGCTCACAGGACAGGGCACAGCTGGAGACCCAGTACTTC
CASSQDRAQLETQYF
>many|TRBD1|TRBJ2-7|TRBV28|16
TGTGCCAGCAGTCCTGAGGGACAGGGGGCTGGAAACGAGCAGTACTTC
CASSPEGQGAGNEQYF
>many|NA|TRBJ2-1|TRBV5-1|13
TGTGCCAGCAGCTTACTCGGGGGCAATGAGCAGTTCTTC
CASSLLGGNEQFF
>NA|TRBD1|TRBJ1-6|TRBV9|15
TGTGCCAGCAGCCCCCAGACAGGGTGGAATTCACCCCTCCACTTT
CASSPQTGWNSPLHF